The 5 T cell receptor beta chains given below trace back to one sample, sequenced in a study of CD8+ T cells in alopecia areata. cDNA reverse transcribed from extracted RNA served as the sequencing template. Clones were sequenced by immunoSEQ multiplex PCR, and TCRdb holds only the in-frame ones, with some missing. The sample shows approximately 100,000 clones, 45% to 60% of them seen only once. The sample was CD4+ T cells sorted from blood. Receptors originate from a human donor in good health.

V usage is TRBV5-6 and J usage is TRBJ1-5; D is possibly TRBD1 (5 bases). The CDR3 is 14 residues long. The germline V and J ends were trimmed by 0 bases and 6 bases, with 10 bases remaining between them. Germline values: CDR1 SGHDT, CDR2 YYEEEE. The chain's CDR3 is CASSLAGGTQPQHF. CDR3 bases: TGTGCCAGCAGCTTGGCTGGAGGGACTCAGCCCCAGCATTTT.

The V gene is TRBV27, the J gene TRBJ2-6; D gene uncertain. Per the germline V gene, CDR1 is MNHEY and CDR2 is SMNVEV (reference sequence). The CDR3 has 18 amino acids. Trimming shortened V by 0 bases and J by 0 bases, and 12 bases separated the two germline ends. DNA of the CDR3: TGTGCCAGCAGTTTATCCGGTTTACCCCGCTCTGGGGCCAACGTCCTGACTTTC. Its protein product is CASSLSGLPRSGANVLTF.

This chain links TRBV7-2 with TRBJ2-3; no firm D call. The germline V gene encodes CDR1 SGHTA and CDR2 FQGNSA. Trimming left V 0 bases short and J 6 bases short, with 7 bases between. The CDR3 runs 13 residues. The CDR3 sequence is CASSLAHGDTQYF. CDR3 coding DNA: TGTGCCAGCAGCTTAGCGCACGGCGATACGCAGTATTTT.

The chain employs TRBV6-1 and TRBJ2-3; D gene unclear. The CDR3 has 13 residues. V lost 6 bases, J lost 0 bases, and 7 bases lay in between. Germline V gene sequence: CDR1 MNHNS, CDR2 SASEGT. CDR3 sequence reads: CASRRQSTDTQYF. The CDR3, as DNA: TGTGCCAGCAGGCGACAAAGCACAGATACGCAGTATTTT.

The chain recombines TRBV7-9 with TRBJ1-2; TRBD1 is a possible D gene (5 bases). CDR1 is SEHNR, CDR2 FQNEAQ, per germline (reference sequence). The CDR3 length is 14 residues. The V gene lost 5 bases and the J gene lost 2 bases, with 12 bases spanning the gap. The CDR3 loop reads CASSGTGLNYGYTF. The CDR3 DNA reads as TGTGCCAGCAGCGGTACAGGTTTAAACTATGGCTACACCTTC.